These 27 T cell receptor beta chains were all obtained from the same sample, sequenced in a study of shared clonotypes between healthy human individuals. Clones were read by immunoSEQ multiplex PCR, and TCRdb kept only the in-frame ones, dropping some. The sample includes about 1.1 million clones, approximately 75% of them seen just once. The sequenced sample consisted of memory CD4+ T cells from PBMCs. Subset defined: CD45RA-negative fraction. Source of these receptors: a man between 18 and 29 years old in good health. Some clones in this sample may be carry-over from other donors' samples.

This chain joins TRBV23-1 and TRBJ1-5; 9 bases agree with TRBD1. TRBV23-1 is designated an ORF whose function remains uncertain. J lost 4 bases, V lost 1 base, and 8 bases had no gene match. CDR3 length equals 17 residues. Written as DNA, the CDR3 is TGCGCCAGCAGTCAATTCCCCGGACAGGGGAAGAATCAGCCCCAGCATTTT. It encodes CASSQFPGQGKNQPQHF.

This clone was seen just once. The rearrangement links TRBV27 to TRBJ2-3; 15 bases fit TRBD2. Unmatched junction bases numbered 7, after V lost 5 bases and J lost 4 bases. This CDR3 is 17 amino acids long. Germline V lookup: CDR1 MNHEY, CDR2 SMNVEV (reference sequence). The CDR3 reads CASSPRGTSGRPDTQYF. CDR3 DNA sequence: TGTGCCAGCAGTCCCCGAGGGACTAGCGGGAGGCCAGATACGCAGTATTTT.

The CDR3 sequence is CASSNGQGVRGETQYF. CDR3 DNA sequence: TGTGCCAGTAGTAACGGACAGGGAGTGAGGGGAGAGACCCAGTACTTC. The rearrangement links TRBV19 to TRBJ2-5; 8 bases line up with TRBD1. The CDR3 sequence is 16 residues long. Germline CDR1 LNHDA, CDR2 SQIVND (reference sequence). The J segment lost 4 bases and the V segment lost 4 bases, leaving 11 bases of the junction unmatched.

The chain uses TRBV5-8 and TRBJ1-5; D remains ambiguous. Per germline, CDR1 SGHTS and CDR2 YDEGEE. This CDR3 has 13 amino acids. Trimming took off 4 bases at V and 7 bases at J, with 12 bases between the two ends. CDR3 in amino acids: CASSGTPLQPQHF. Written as DNA, the CDR3 is TGTGCCAGCAGCGGAACACCTTTACAGCCCCAGCATTTT.

The table lists this clone with a count of one. The rearrangement uses TRBV6-1 and TRBJ1-2, with D perhaps TRBD1 (5 bases). Germline V gene lookup returns CDR1 MNHNS and CDR2 SASEGT. The V end was cut by 3 bases, the J end by 5 bases, with 10 bases between. The CDR3 sequence is 13 residues long. CDR3 sequence: CASSDRAEYGYTF. The CDR3 DNA sequence: TGTGCCAGCAGTGACAGGGCGGAATATGGCTACACCTTC.

The CDR3 protein is CASSPEQGSLNEQFF. The CDR3 DNA reads TGTGCCAGCAGTCCGGAACAGGGGAGTCTCAATGAGCAGTTCTTC. This rearrangement joins TRBV28 to TRBJ2-1, with 7 nucleotides matching TRBD1. V was pared by 5 bases and J by 6 bases, with 10 bases of the junction left unmatched. The CDR3 consists of 15 residues. Germline loops: CDR1 MDHEN, CDR2 SYDVKM. Filled out from reference TRBV28 and TRBJ2-1, the complete variable domain reads DVKVTQSSRYLVKRTGEKVFLECVQDMDHENMFWYRQDPGLGLRLIYFSYDVKMKEKGDIPEGYSVSREKKERFSLILESASTNQTSMYLCASSPEQGSLNEQFFGPGTRLTVL.

The chain uses TRBV2 and TRBJ2-1, with D possibly being TRBD2 (5 bases). V was shortened by 6 bases and J by 4 bases, with 10 bases between the two germline ends. In germline, CDR1 is SNHLY, CDR2 FYNNEI. CDR3 length: 13 amino acids. CDR3 protein: CASRERLYNEQFF. Written as DNA, the CDR3 is TGTGCCAGCAGGGAGCGGCTGTACAATGAGCAGTTCTTC.

V and J are TRBV27 and TRBJ2-7; TRBD2 might be the D (5 bases). V was clipped by 2 bases and J by 5 bases, with 7 bases between them. Germline V gene lookup returns CDR1 MNHEY and CDR2 SMNVEV (reference sequence). The length of the CDR3 is 12 residues. The CDR3 is CASSLTGNEQYF. As DNA, the CDR3 is TGTGCCAGCAGTTTAACGGGGAACGAGCAGTACTTC.

Here the CDR3 reads CASSEGATNEKLFF. CDR3 nucleotides: TGTGCCAGCAGTGAGGGAGCTACTAATGAAAAACTGTTTTTT. V is TRBV6-1 and J is TRBJ1-4, with unresolved D. Trimming cost V 3 bases and J 2 bases, with 7 bases left between them. The CDR3 runs 14 residues. The germline gives CDR1 MNHNS, CDR2 SASEGT.

The chain has TRBV27 and TRBJ2-3; D unclear. The CDR3 loop spans 13 amino acids. Germline-derived CDR1 and CDR2 are MNHEY and SMNVEV (reference sequence). V was shortened by 4 bases and J by 4 bases, with 9 bases between the two germline ends. The CDR3 DNA is TGTGCCAGCAGTTACGAGAGATCAGATACGCAGTATTTT. Its protein product is CASSYERSDTQYF.

This chain joins TRBV6-1 and TRBJ1-5, with TRBD1 identical over 8 bases. Germline CDR1 and CDR2: MNHNS and SASEGT. V lost 4 bases to trimming and J lost 4 bases; unmatched junction nucleotides: 3. The CDR3 extends over 14 amino acids. CDR3 sequence (DNA): TGTGCCAGCAGTGGGTGGACAGGGAATCAGCCCCAGCATTTT. Encoded protein: CASSGWTGNQPQHF.

The chain couples TRBV30 to TRBJ2-2; the D is unclear. CDR1 is GTSNPN and CDR2 is SVGIG in the germline V gene (reference sequence). Trimming removed 6 bases from V and 6 bases from J, with 8 bases in between. The CDR3 contains 11 residues. The CDR3 spells CACQPAGELFF. The CDR3, as DNA: TGTGCCTGTCAGCCGGCCGGGGAGCTGTTTTTT.

This chain links TRBV5-4 with TRBJ2-2, with TRBD1 matching over 9 bases. V was clipped by 4 bases and J by 7 bases; unmatched bases: 8. The germline CDR1 and CDR2 sequences are SGHNT and YYREEE (reference sequence). The CDR3 totals 15 residues. CDR3 bases: TGTGCCAGCAGCCAAGGGGACAGGGAGGTCGGGGAGCTGTTTTTT. Translated: CASSQGDREVGELFF.

The chain employs TRBV11-2 and TRBJ1-2; D is ambiguous. V was shortened by 0 bases and J by 4 bases, with 12 bases between the two germline ends. The CDR3 loop spans 15 amino acids. CDR1 is SGHAT and CDR2 is FQNNGV in the germline V gene. The CDR3 DNA reads TGTGCCAGCAGCTTAGATCCCAGGCAGATCTATGGCTACACCTTC. Translating gives CASSLDPRQIYGYTF.

There are a few counts of this clone. The chain carries TRBV27 and TRBJ1-2, with D unresolved. The CDR3 covers 16 residues. The V end lost 6 bases, the J end lost 6 bases, and 23 bases lay between the germline ends. Germline V CDR1 and CDR2: MNHEY, SMNVEV (reference sequence). The CDR3 nucleotides read TGTGCCAGCAGCCAGAGAGACGGACGTCCGAGCGATGGCTACACCTTC. Its protein is CASSQRDGRPSDGYTF.

The chain is built from TRBV5-4 and TRBJ1-1; D is ambiguous. The CDR3 extends over 14 amino acids. V lost 1 base, J lost 1 base, and 8 bases lay in between. Germline V gene lookup returns CDR1 SGHNT and CDR2 YYREEE (reference sequence). The CDR3 spells CASSLSASNTEAFF. The CDR3 bases are TGTGCCAGCAGCTTGAGTGCATCGAACACTGAAGCTTTCTTT.

The chain couples TRBV7-2 to TRBJ2-7; the D is unclear. Germline-derived CDR1 and CDR2 are SGHTA and FQGNSA. The V end lost 2 bases, the J end lost 3 bases, and 11 bases lay between the germline ends. This CDR3 has 14 residues. The CDR3, as DNA: TGTGCCAGCAGCTTAAGGTATGGGTACTACGAGCAGTACTTC. This encodes CASSLRYGYYEQYF.

V gene TRBV7-2 combines with J gene TRBJ2-7; the match to TRBD2 covers 8 bases. The trim removed 2 bases at V and 4 bases at J, leaving 10 bases unmatched. Germline V lookup: CDR1 SGHTA, CDR2 FQGNSA. This CDR3 comprises 16 residues. In nucleotides, the CDR3 is TGTGCCAGCAGCTTACTGAGCGGGAGTGGGGATTACGAGCAGTACTTC. It encodes CASSLLSGSGDYEQYF.

This clone was counted ten times or more. Other DNA sequences from this sample encode an identical CDR3 as well. The CDR3 loop reads CAWSVGGNQPQHF. The CDR3 DNA sequence: TGTGCCTGGAGTGTAGGGGGCAATCAGCCCCAGCATTTT. The chain uses TRBV30 and TRBJ1-5; maybe TRBD1 (5 bases). V lost 0 bases, J lost 2 bases, and 5 bases lay in between. The CDR3 is 13 residues long. From germline, CDR1 is GTSNPN and CDR2 SVGIG (reference sequence).

The gene calls are TRBV25-1 and TRBJ1-2; no reliable D call. The CDR3 covers 15 residues. CDR1 MGHDK and CDR2 SYGVNS come from the germline V gene. Trimming stripped 1 base from V and 7 bases from J, with 16 bases between. The CDR3 here is CASSESGRQYGGYTF. CDR3 bases: TGTGCCAGCAGTGAATCTGGAAGGCAGTATGGTGGCTACACCTTC.

This clone was picked up a small number of times. The chain recombines TRBV5-4 with TRBJ2-5, with D possibly matching TRBD2 (5 bases). Germline assignment: CDR1 SGHNT and CDR2 YYREEE (reference sequence). With 1 base removed from V and 3 bases from J, the gap between germline ends came to 10 bases. The CDR3 has 14 amino acids. CDR3 nucleotides: TGTGCCAGCAGCTTGTCGGCTAGCAAAGAGACCCAGTACTTC. Amino acid sequence: CASSLSASKETQYF. Full variable domain (missing parts from reference TRBV5-4 and TRBJ2-5): ETGVTQSPTHLIKTRGQQVTLRCSSQSGHNTVSWYQQALGQGPQFIFQYYREEENGRGNFPPRFSGLQFPNYSSELNVNALELDDSALYLCASSLSASKETQYFGPGTRLLVL.

The rearrangement joins TRBV29-1 to TRBJ2-2; D is possibly TRBD2 (6 bases). The CDR3 is 13 amino acids. Germline values: CDR1 SQVTM, CDR2 ANQGSEA. The germline V and J ends were trimmed by 6 bases and 9 bases, with 17 bases remaining between them. The DNA for the CDR3 is TGCAGCGTGGGACTTCGCGGGAACCGGGAGCTGTTTTTT. Translated, it gives CSVGLRGNRELFF.

The V and J genes are TRBV7-2 and TRBJ1-1; D ambiguous. Per germline, CDR1 SGHTA and CDR2 FQGNSA. The germline V and J ends were trimmed by 5 bases and 2 bases, with 15 bases remaining between them. CDR3 length: 15 residues. CDR3 amino acids: CASSPTATTNTEAFF. In nucleotides, the CDR3 is TGTGCCAGCAGCCCTACGGCGACAACCAACACTGAAGCTTTCTTT.

The table lists this clone with a count of one. The CDR3 spells CASTLGGASSYEQYF. CDR3 coding DNA: TGTGCCAGCACCTTAGGGGGGGCGAGCTCCTACGAGCAGTACTTC. The genes are TRBV28 and TRBJ2-7; D possibly corresponds to TRBD2 (7 bases). Trimming pared 7 bases from V and 0 bases from J, leaving 16 bases between. Germline assignment: CDR1 MDHEN and CDR2 SYDVKM. The CDR3 totals 15 residues.

The CDR3 protein is CASSTRTAQETQYF. The DNA of the CDR3 is TGTGCCAGCTCAACTCGGACAGCTCAAGAGACCCAGTACTTC. The V call is TRBV18, the J call TRBJ2-5; tentatively, D is TRBD1 (6 bases). Trimming left V 5 bases short and J 2 bases short, with 12 bases between. The CDR3 consists of 14 residues. In germline, CDR1 is KGHSH, CDR2 LQKENI. The full variable domain, completed using reference TRBV18 and TRBJ2-5, is NAGVMQNPRHLVRRRGQEARLRCSPMKGHSHVYWYRQLPEEGLKFMVYLQKENIIDESGMPKERFSAEFPKEGPSILRIQQVVRGDSAAYFCASSTRTAQETQYFGPGTRLLVL.

The chain couples TRBV5-4 to TRBJ2-5; no reliable D call. The CDR3 loop spans 14 amino acids. Trimming pared 2 bases from V and 2 bases from J, leaving 10 bases between. Germline assignment: CDR1 SGHNT and CDR2 YYREEE (reference sequence). CDR3 amino acids: CASSFGGSQETQYF. In DNA form, the CDR3 reads TGTGCCAGCAGCTTCGGCGGTTCGCAAGAGACCCAGTACTTC.

V and J are TRBV18 and TRBJ2-5; D unresolved. The CDR3 is 15 residues long. Trimming removed 2 bases at V and 0 bases at J, with 10 bases between. Germline assignment: CDR1 KGHSH and CDR2 LQKENI. CDR3 loop: CASSPRVTNQETQYF. CDR3 in DNA: TGTGCCAGCTCACCAAGGGTCACGAACCAAGAGACCCAGTACTTC.